These 17 T cell receptor beta chains were all obtained from the same sample, sequenced in a study of shared clonotypes between healthy human individuals. Some clones are missing from TCRdb's copy, which holds only in-frame ones; the method was immunoSEQ multiplex PCR. The sample includes millions of clones, roughly 94% of them seen just once. Sequenced material: naive CD4+ T cells sorted from blood. The subset denotes: CD45RA+ positively selected. Receptors originate from a man in his late teens or twenties in good health.

This chain uses TRBV7-6 with TRBJ2-2; no firm D call. This CDR3 region has 15 residues. Germline loops: CDR1 SGHVS, CDR2 FNYEAQ. Trimming removed 5 bases at V and 1 base at J, with 11 bases between. The CDR3 coding sequence is TGTGCCAGCAGCCTCGGACGTGGGAACACCGGGGAGCTGTTTTTT. This sequence encodes CASSLGRGNTGELFF.

This clone was seen a single time. The chain couples TRBV11-3 to TRBJ2-3, with TRBD2 as a possible D gene (5 bases). The V end lost 5 bases, the J end lost 0 bases, and 12 bases lay between the germline ends. The CDR3 runs to 15 residues. Germline V gives CDR1 SGHNT, CDR2 YENEEA. The CDR3 nucleotides read TGTGCCAGCAGCACAAGCGGTACTAGCACAGATACGCAGTATTTT. Translated, it gives CASSTSGTSTDTQYF.

The CDR3 coding sequence is TGTGCCAGTAGTATATGGGGGAATAATGAAAAACTGTTTTTT. Translating it yields CASSIWGNNEKLFF. This sequence joins TRBV19 and TRBJ1-4; tentatively, D is TRBD1 (5 bases). CDR3 length equals 14 residues. V was shortened by 2 bases and J by 4 bases, with 8 bases between the two germline ends. Germline CDR1 is LNHDA and CDR2 is SQIVND (reference sequence).

CDR3 nucleotides: TGTGCCAGCAGTCAACCGGACAGGGTGAACACTGAAGCTTTCTTT. Its translation: CASSQPDRVNTEAFF. V usage is TRBV6-1 and J usage is TRBJ1-1; TRBD1 aligns across 8 bases. Germline CDR1 and CDR2: MNHNS and SASEGT. The CDR3 runs to 15 residues. J lost 0 bases, V lost 5 bases, and 5 bases had no gene match.

Note on this clone: Other DNA sequences from this sample encode an identical CDR3 as well. V is TRBV18 and J is TRBJ2-2, with D perhaps matching TRBD2 (6 bases). The CDR3 runs to 16 residues. Trimming took 0 bases from V and 1 from J, leaving 9 bases between them. Germline CDR1 reads KGHSH; CDR2 reads LQKENI. The CDR3 DNA reads TGTGCCAGCTCACCACCGACTAGGGGGAACACCGGGGAGCTGTTTTTT. The encoded protein is CASSPPTRGNTGELFF.

A remark on this clone: This sample includes further DNA sequences coding for the same CDR3. The chain is built from TRBV7-8 and TRBJ2-7; D gene uncertain. Trimming removed 1 base at V and 3 bases at J, with 7 bases between. The germline V gene encodes CDR1 SGHVS and CDR2 FQNEAQ. CDR3 length: 13 residues. For the CDR3, the DNA is TGTGCCAGCAGCTTAGATTACGGCTACGAGCAGTACTTC. The encoded protein is CASSLDYGYEQYF.

J is TRBJ1-2 and V is TRBV10-3; D gene uncertain. Trimming removed 6 bases at V and 4 bases at J, with 12 bases between. The germline V gene has CDR1 ENHRY and CDR2 SYGVKD. This CDR3 is built from 13 residues. For the CDR3, the DNA is TGTGCCATCAGGCGGTTACAACCCTATGGCTACACCTTC. It encodes CAIRRLQPYGYTF.

This chain's CDR3 is CASSERRDRRLDYTF. The CDR3 coding sequence is TGTGCCAGCAGTGAACGCCGGGACAGGCGTTTGGACTACACCTTC. The chain combines TRBV6-1 with TRBJ1-2; 8 bases match TRBD1. The germline gives CDR1 MNHNS, CDR2 SASEGT. V shed 2 bases, J shed 10 bases, and the junction held 12 bases outside the gene matches. CDR3 length: 15 residues.

About this clone itself: Other DNA sequences from this sample encode an identical CDR3 as well. The chain employs TRBV5-1 and TRBJ2-6; D not certain. Looked up from germline, CDR1 is SGHRS and CDR2 is YFSETQ. The germline V and J ends were trimmed by 3 bases and 0 bases, with 4 bases remaining between them. The CDR3 extends over 14 amino acids. This CDR3 reads CASSSSSGANVLTF. The DNA of the CDR3 is TGCGCCAGCAGCTCTAGCTCTGGGGCCAACGTCCTGACTTTC.

V usage is TRBV19 and J usage is TRBJ2-3, with TRBD2 as a possible D gene (6 bases). Germline V lookup: CDR1 LNHDA, CDR2 SQIVND (reference sequence). Trimming left V 4 bases short and J 6 bases short, with 11 bases between. CDR3 length: 13 amino acids. The chain's CDR3 is CASSNGTWDTQYF. CDR3 DNA: TGTGCCAGTAGTAACGGGACTTGGGATACGCAGTATTTT.

The rearrangement links TRBV29-1 to TRBJ2-7; 9 bases line up with TRBD1. Germline assignment: CDR1 SQVTM and CDR2 ANQGSEA. The trim removed 6 bases at V and 9 bases at J, leaving 15 bases unmatched. CDR3 length: 14 amino acids. CDR3 in amino acids: CSVATGGLRQGQYF. The CDR3 DNA follows: TGCAGCGTGGCAACAGGGGGCTTAAGACAGGGGCAGTACTTC.

The chain combines TRBV29-1 with TRBJ1-2; D uncertain. Trimming took 5 bases from V and 1 from J, leaving 11 bases between them. Germline CDR1 is SQVTM and CDR2 is ANQGSEA. This CDR3 is 13 amino acids long. CDR3 coding DNA: TGCAGCGTTTTGAGAGGACTTAACTATGGCTACACCTTC. As protein: CSVLRGLNYGYTF.

The gene calls are TRBV30 and TRBJ1-1; D is uncertain. The CDR3 is 13 amino acids. V lost 4 bases, J lost 2 bases, and 11 bases lay in between. CDR1 is GTSNPN and CDR2 is SVGIG in the germline V gene (reference sequence). This CDR3 reads CAWNPSSNTEAFF. CDR3 DNA sequence: TGTGCCTGGAACCCGAGTTCTAACACTGAAGCTTTCTTT.

In the case of this clone: The same CDR3 also results from other DNA sequences found in this sample. The V call is TRBV6-5, the J call TRBJ2-7, with 8 bases matching TRBD2. This CDR3 comprises 13 residues. V shed 5 bases and J 5 bases; nucleotides not matched to a gene: 5. Germline assignment: CDR1 MNHEY and CDR2 SVGAGI. CDR3 nucleotides: TGTGCCAGCAGTGGACTAGCTAGGGACGAGCAGTACTTC. Its protein is CASSGLARDEQYF.

This clone showed up just once. The chain recombines TRBV2 with TRBJ2-2; the D is unclear. Between the trimmed V and J ends, which lost 4 bases and 6 bases, there was a span of 12 bases. This CDR3 contains 14 residues. The germline V gene encodes CDR1 SNHLY and CDR2 FYNNEI. The CDR3 region is CASSALKKAGELFF. In nucleotides, the CDR3 is TGTGCCAGCAGTGCCCTTAAAAAGGCCGGGGAGCTGTTTTTT.

This sequence joins TRBV5-6 and TRBJ2-5, with 10 bases identical to TRBD2. CDR3 length: 14 residues. The ends lost 7 bases at V and 3 bases at J; junction bases unmatched: 6. Germline V gives CDR1 SGHDT, CDR2 YYEEEE. CDR3 nucleotide sequence: TGTGCCAGCGACCGAGGACTAGCGGAAGAGACCCAGTACTTC. Protein sequence: CASDRGLAEETQYF.

This rearrangement joins TRBV2 to TRBJ2-2; TRBD2 agrees at 9 bases. The CDR3 is 17 amino acids. V was clipped by 6 bases and J by 0 bases; unmatched bases: 8. Germline V gene sequence: CDR1 SNHLY, CDR2 FYNNEI. CDR3 in DNA: TGTGCCAGCAGCTTGAGGACTAGCGTAACGAACACCGGGGAGCTGTTTTTT. This sequence encodes CASSLRTSVTNTGELFF.